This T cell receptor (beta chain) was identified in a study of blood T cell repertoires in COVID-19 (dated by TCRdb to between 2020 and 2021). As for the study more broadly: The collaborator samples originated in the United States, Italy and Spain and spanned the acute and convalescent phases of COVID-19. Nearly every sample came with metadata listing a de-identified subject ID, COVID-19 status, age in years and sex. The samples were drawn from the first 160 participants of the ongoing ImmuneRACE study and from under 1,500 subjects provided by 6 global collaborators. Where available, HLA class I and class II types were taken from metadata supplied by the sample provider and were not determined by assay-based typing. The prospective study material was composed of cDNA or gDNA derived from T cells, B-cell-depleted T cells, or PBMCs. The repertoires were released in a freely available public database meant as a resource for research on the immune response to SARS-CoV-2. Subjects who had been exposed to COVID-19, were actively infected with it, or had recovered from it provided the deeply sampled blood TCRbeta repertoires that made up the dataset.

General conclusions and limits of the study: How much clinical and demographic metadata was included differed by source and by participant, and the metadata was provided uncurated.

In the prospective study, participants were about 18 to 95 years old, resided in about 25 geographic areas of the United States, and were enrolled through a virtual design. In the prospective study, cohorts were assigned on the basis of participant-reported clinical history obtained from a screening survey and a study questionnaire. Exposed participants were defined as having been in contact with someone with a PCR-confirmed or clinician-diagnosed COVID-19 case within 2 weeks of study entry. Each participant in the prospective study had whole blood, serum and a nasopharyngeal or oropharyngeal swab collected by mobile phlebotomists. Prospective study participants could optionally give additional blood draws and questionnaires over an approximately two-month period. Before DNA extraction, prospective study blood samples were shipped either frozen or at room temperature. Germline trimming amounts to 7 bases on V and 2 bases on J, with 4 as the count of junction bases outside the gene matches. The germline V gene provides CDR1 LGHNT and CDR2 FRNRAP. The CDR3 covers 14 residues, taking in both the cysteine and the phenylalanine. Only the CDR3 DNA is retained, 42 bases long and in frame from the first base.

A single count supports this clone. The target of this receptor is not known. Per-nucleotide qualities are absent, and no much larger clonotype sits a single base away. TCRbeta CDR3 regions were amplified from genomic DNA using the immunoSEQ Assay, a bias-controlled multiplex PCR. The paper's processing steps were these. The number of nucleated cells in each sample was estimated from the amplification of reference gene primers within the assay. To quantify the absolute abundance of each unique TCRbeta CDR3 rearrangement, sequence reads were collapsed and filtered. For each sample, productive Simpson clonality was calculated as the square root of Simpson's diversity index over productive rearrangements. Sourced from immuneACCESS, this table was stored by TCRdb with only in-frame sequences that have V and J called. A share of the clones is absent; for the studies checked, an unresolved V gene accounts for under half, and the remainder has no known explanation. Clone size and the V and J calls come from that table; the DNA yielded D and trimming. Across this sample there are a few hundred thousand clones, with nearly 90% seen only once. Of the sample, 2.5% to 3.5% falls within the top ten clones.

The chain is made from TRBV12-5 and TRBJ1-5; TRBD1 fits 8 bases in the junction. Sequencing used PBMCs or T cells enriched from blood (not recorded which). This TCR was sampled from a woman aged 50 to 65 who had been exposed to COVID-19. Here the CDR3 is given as CASAPTGGNQPQHF. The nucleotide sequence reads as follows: TGTGCTAGTGCTCCGACAGGGGGCAATCAGCCCCAGCATTTT.